A single sample gave rise to the 23 T cell receptor beta chains below, sequenced in a study of OX40 agonist ivuxolimab in advanced cancers. The protocol was immunoSEQ multiplex PCR, while the TCRdb copy is restricted to in-frame clones and leaves out a portion. The table shows more than 90,000 clones, with under 85% occurring only once. Sample: CD4+ or CD8+ T cells sorted from blood, taken in a trial of the OX40 agonist ivuxolimab. All receptors derive from an adult with an advanced solid tumor such as melanoma, head and neck, liver or kidney cancer.

The V gene is TRBV27, the J gene TRBJ2-7, with D possibly matching TRBD1 (5 bases). In germline, CDR1 is MNHEY, CDR2 SMNVEV (reference sequence). CDR3 length: 16 residues. The ends were cut back, 2 bases at V and 2 bases at J, with 16 bases in the middle. The CDR3 bases are TGTGCCAGCAGTTTAGATGACAGTCTAGGGACCTACGAGCAGTACTTC. The encoded protein is CASSLDDSLGTYEQYF.

V is TRBV6-5 and J is TRBJ1-1; unclear D gene. V was shortened by 5 bases and J by 4 bases, with 14 bases between the two germline ends. The CDR3 totals 14 residues. Germline CDR1 is MNHEY and CDR2 is SVGAGI. The CDR3 reads CASSAQEGITEAFF. DNA for the CDR3: TGTGCCAGCAGTGCTCAGGAGGGCATCACTGAAGCTTTCTTT.

The V call is TRBV21-1, the J call TRBJ2-1; the D call in the table, TRBD2, was not verified against the DNA. TRBV21-1 is a documented pseudogene. The CDR3 runs 17 residues. The CDR3 spells CASSKGTSGRTYNEQFF. The CDR3 DNA reads TGTGCCAGCAGCAAAGGGACTAGCGGGAGGACCTACAATGAGCAGTTCTTC.

The rearrangement uses TRBV6-5 and TRBJ1-1; tentative D call: TRBD1 (5 bases). CDR1 MNHEY and CDR2 SVGAGI come from the germline V gene. The length of the CDR3 is 14 residues. Trimming pared 5 bases from V and 5 bases from J, leaving 15 bases between. The CDR3: CASSKRQSGTEAFF. CDR3 bases: TGTGCCAGCAGTAAGAGACAGTCGGGAACTGAAGCTTTCTTT.

The V and J genes are TRBV18 and TRBJ2-5, with TRBD1 matching 10 bases. The CDR3 extends over 15 amino acids. Germline assignment: CDR1 KGHSH and CDR2 LQKENI. The J segment lost 5 bases and the V segment lost 3 bases, leaving 6 bases of the junction unmatched. The CDR3 spells CASSPRDRGRETQYF. CDR3 coding DNA: TGTGCCAGCTCACCCCGGGACAGGGGAAGGGAGACCCAGTACTTC.

V gene TRBV15 combines with J gene TRBJ2-3; D not resolved. Germline CDR1 and CDR2: LNHNV and YYDKDF (reference sequence). Between the trimmed V and J ends, which lost 0 bases and 2 bases, there was a span of 3 bases. There are 13 residues in the CDR3. CDR3 DNA sequence: TGTGCCACCAGCAGAGATCTCACAGATACGCAGTATTTT. Protein product: CATSRDLTDTQYF.

This clone was counted only a few times. The chain is built from TRBV4-1 and TRBJ1-1; 10 nucleotides line up with TRBD1. The CDR3 spans 14 residues. CDR1 MGHRA and CDR2 YSYEKL come from the germline V gene. After removal of 4 bases from V and 7 bases from J, the junction contained 6 bases not matched to a gene. CDR3 sequence (DNA): TGCGCCAGCAGCCCGGAGGACAGGGGGAGTGAAGCTTTCTTT. Its translation is CASSPEDRGSEAFF.

The chain recombines TRBV18 with TRBJ2-3, with D unclear. Germline V lookup: CDR1 KGHSH, CDR2 LQKENI. The CDR3 totals 14 residues. With 1 base removed from V and 6 bases from J, the gap between germline ends came to 11 bases. The CDR3 spells CASSPLSSVDTQYF. CDR3 sequence (DNA): TGTGCCAGCTCACCACTAAGTTCGGTGGATACGCAGTATTTT.

The rearrangement uses TRBV14 and TRBJ1-2; D may be TRBD1 (6 bases). Deletions cut 0 bases from V and 5 bases from J, with 22 bases between. Per germline, CDR1 SGHDN and CDR2 FVKESK. The CDR3 totals 18 residues. In DNA, the CDR3 is TGTGCCAGCAGCCAAGATCTTGGTAGTGCTGGGGGCCGGTATGGCTACACCTTC. Its translation is CASSQDLGSAGGRYGYTF.

The chain carries TRBV6-5 and TRBJ2-2; the match to TRBD2 covers 8 bases. J was trimmed by 5 bases and V by 3 bases; bases with no gene match: 5. From germline, CDR1 is MNHEY and CDR2 SVGAGI. The CDR3 loop spans 15 amino acids. CDR3 DNA sequence: TGTGCCAGCAGTTATACGGGGGGGCCAACCGGGGAGCTGTTTTTT. Translating gives CASSYTGGPTGELFF.

The CDR3 region is CASSPWGGGEANVLTF. DNA for the CDR3: TGTGCCAGCTCACCATGGGGGGGTGGAGAGGCCAACGTCCTGACTTTC. The chain uses TRBV18 and TRBJ2-6; TRBD2 agrees at 7 bases. Trimming cost V 2 bases and J 6 bases; bases outside gene matches: 7. The CDR3 has 16 residues. Germline CDR1 is KGHSH and CDR2 is LQKENI.

The chain combines TRBV18 with TRBJ1-1; TRBD1 agrees at 9 bases. Germline CDR1 and CDR2: KGHSH and LQKENI. With 3 bases clipped from V and 0 bases from J, the junction kept 5 bases outside the gene matches. This CDR3 comprises 16 residues. The CDR3 bases are TGTGCCAGCTCACCCCGGACAGGGGACATGAACACTGAAGCTTTCTTT. It translates to CASSPRTGDMNTEAFF.

The genes are TRBV6-5 and TRBJ1-2; 9 bases match TRBD1. Germline CDR1 and CDR2: MNHEY and SVGAGI. The CDR3 is 13 amino acids. The V segment lost 7 bases and the J segment 4 bases; nucleotides outside the gene matches: 4. The chain's CDR3 is CASTPTGGYGYTF. The CDR3 bases are TGTGCCAGCACCCCGACAGGGGGCTATGGCTACACCTTC.

V is TRBV19 and J is TRBJ1-4; no clear D gene. Germline CDR1 and CDR2: LNHDA and SQIVND (reference sequence). With 7 bases removed from V and 7 bases from J, the gap between germline ends came to 10 bases. CDR3 length: 12 amino acids. CDR3 DNA sequence: TGTGCCAGTATTGGGGAGGGTGAAAAACTGTTTTTT. Protein: CASIGEGEKLFF.

V usage is TRBV7-8 and J usage is TRBJ2-3; D may be TRBD2 (5 bases). V lost 7 bases to trimming and J lost 0 bases, with 11 bases between them. This CDR3 is 14 amino acids long. Germline CDR1 is SGHVS and CDR2 is FQNEAQ. The CDR3 loop is CASTPLVSTDTQYF. The CDR3 bases are TGTGCCAGCACACCACTAGTTAGCACAGATACGCAGTATTTT.

The V call is TRBV7-9, the J call TRBJ2-7; 7 bases agree with TRBD1. V lost 4 bases and J lost 0; bases outside the gene matches: 6. The CDR3 runs to 15 residues. Germline values: CDR1 SEHNR, CDR2 FQNEAQ (reference sequence). The CDR3 DNA follows: TGTGCCAGCAGCTCCGGGTGGGACAGCTCCTACGAGCAGTACTTC. Residues: CASSSGWDSSYEQYF.

The chain employs TRBV7-7 and TRBJ2-2, with D hard to call. This CDR3 has 13 residues. Germline V lookup: CDR1 SSHAT, CDR2 FNYEAQ (reference sequence). V was shortened by 6 bases and J by 3 bases, with 8 bases between the two germline ends. The CDR3 protein is CASRSRDTGELFF. CDR3 sequence (DNA): TGTGCCAGCAGAAGTCGAGACACCGGGGAGCTGTTTTTT.

The J gene is TRBJ1-2, the V gene TRBV27, with a possible D match to TRBD1 (5 bases). Germline V gives CDR1 MNHEY, CDR2 SMNVEV (reference sequence). This CDR3 region has 12 residues. Trimming left V 6 bases short and J 2 bases short, with 7 bases between. The CDR3, as DNA: TGTGCCAGCAGAAAGGGGAACTATGGCTACACCTTC. Its translation: CASRKGNYGYTF.

J is TRBJ1-2 and V is TRBV5-6; 8 positions agree with TRBD1. V shed 2 bases, J shed 8 bases, and the junction held 8 bases outside the gene matches. The CDR3 sequence is 14 residues long. The germline CDR1 and CDR2 sequences are SGHDT and YYEEEE. CDR3 in DNA: TGTGCCAGCAGCTTAGAAATGACAGGGGACGGCTACACCTTC. Translation: CASSLEMTGDGYTF.

The genes are TRBV6-1 and TRBJ1-3; D gene uncertain. V lost 1 base and J lost 0, with 10 bases in between. Germline assignment: CDR1 MNHNS and CDR2 SASEGT. CDR3 length equals 16 residues. The CDR3 DNA sequence: TGTGCCAGCAGTGAAGGGACTCCGGCCTCTGGAAACACCATATATTTT. This sequence encodes CASSEGTPASGNTIYF.

The chain combines TRBV5-1 with TRBJ2-1, with unresolved D. CDR3 length: 14 residues. Per the germline V gene, CDR1 is SGHRS and CDR2 is YFSETQ. The V end was cut by 4 bases, the J end by 8 bases, with 16 bases between. CDR3 protein: CASSLRQSPDEQFF. The DNA for the CDR3 is TGCGCCAGCAGCCTGCGCCAATCCCCGGATGAGCAGTTCTTC. Full variable domain (remainder filled in from reference TRBV5-1 and TRBJ2-1): KAGVTQTPRYLIKTRGQQVTLSCSPISGHRSVSWYQQTPGQGLQFLFEYFSETQRNKGNFPGRFSGRQFSNSRSEMNVSTLELGDSALYLCASSLRQSPDEQFFGPGTRLTVL.

V usage is TRBV7-9 and J usage is TRBJ2-1; D gene ambiguous. The germline V gene has CDR1 SEHNR and CDR2 FQNEAQ (reference sequence). Trimming stripped 5 bases from V and 2 bases from J, with 13 bases between. The CDR3 is 15 amino acids. The CDR3 loop reads CASSPTRSTYNEQFF. In nucleotides, the CDR3 is TGTGCCAGCAGCCCGACACGGTCCACCTACAATGAGCAGTTCTTC. The variable domain in full, completed from reference TRBV7-9 and TRBJ2-1, reads DTGVSQNPRHKITKRGQNVTFRCDPISEHNRLYWYRQTLGQGPEFLTYFQNEAQLEKSRLLSDRFSAERPKGSFSTLEIQRTEQGDSAMYLCASSPTRSTYNEQFFGPGTRLTVL.

J is TRBJ2-1 and V is TRBV9, with 10 bases aligning to TRBD2. Germline V lookup: CDR1 SGDLS, CDR2 YYNGEE. This CDR3 region has 16 residues. V lost 0 bases and J lost 10; bases outside the gene matches: 10. The CDR3 nucleotides are TGTGCCAGCAGCGTAGCCGTCAGCGGGGGGGCTAGAGAGCAGTTCTTC. Translated: CASSVAVSGGAREQFF.